The present T cell receptor (beta chain) was sequenced within a study of T cell responses to AZD1222 COVID-19 vaccine. Using immunoSEQ multiplex PCR, the repertoire was profiled, and TCRdb retains in-frame clones only, with some absent. The sample holds around 140,000 clones, over 90% seen once. The CDR3 totals 13 residues. Germline V gene lookup returns CDR1 GTSNPN and CDR2 SVGIG (reference sequence). Trimming left V 6 bases short and J 2 bases short, with 14 bases between. Material: peripheral blood, obtained on day 0 of AZD1222 vaccination. V usage is TRBV30 and J usage is TRBJ2-7; tentative D call: TRBD2 (6 bases). This clonotype originated in an adult in good health. CDR3 DNA: TGTGCCTGCTCGGGGGTGGGAACCTACGAGCAGTACTTC. As protein: CACSGVGTYEQYF.